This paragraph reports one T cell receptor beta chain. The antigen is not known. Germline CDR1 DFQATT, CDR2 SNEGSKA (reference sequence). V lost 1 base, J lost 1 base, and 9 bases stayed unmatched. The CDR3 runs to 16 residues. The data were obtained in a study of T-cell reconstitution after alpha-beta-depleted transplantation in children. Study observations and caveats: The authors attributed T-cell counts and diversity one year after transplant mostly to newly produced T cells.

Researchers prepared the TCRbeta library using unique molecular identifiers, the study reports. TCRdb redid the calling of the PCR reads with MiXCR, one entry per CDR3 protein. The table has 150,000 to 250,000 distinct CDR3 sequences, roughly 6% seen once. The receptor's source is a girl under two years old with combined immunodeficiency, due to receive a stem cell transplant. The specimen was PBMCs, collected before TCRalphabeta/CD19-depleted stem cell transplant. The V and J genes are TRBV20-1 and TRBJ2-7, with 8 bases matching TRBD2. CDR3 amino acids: CSARGEREQWSYEQYF. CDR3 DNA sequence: TGCAGTGCTAGAGGGGAGCGGGAGCAATGGTCCTACGAGCAGTACTTC.